Given below is one TCR beta chain in context. One junction end does not reproduce the germline sequence, and a read error may be involved. TCRdb reprocessed the RT-PCR reads via MiXCR and lists one record per CDR3 protein. The sample gives about 680,000 distinct CDR3 sequences, approximately 15% of which show up once; roughly 3.6% is in the top ten. The germline CDR1 and CDR2 sequences are LNHDA and SQIVND (reference sequence). The CDR3 is 13 residues long. The V call is TRBV19, the J call TRBJ2-1, with 7 bases lining up with TRBD2. This receptor was taken from a female donor in good health, serving as a healthy control. Sequencing was carried out using memory CD4+ T cells from blood. Here the CDR3 DNA reads TGTGCCAGTAGTATAGATCGGGAGCGGGGCCTGCTCTTC. This encodes CASSIDRERGLLF. Full variable domain (missing parts from reference TRBV19 and TRBJ2-1): DGGITQSPKYLFRKEGQNVTLSCEQNLNHDAMYWYRQDPGQGLRLIYYSQIVNDFQKGDIAEGYSVSREKKESFPLTVTSAQKNPTAFYLCASSIDRERGLLFGPGTRLTVL.